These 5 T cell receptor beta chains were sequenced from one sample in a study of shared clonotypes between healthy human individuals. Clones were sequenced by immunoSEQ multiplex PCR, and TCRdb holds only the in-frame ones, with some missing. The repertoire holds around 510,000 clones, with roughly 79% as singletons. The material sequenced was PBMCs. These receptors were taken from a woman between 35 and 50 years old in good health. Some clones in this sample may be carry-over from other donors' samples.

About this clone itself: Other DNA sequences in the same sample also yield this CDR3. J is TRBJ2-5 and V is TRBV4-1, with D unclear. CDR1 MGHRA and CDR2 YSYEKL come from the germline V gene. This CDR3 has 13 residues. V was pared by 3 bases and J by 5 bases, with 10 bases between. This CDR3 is CASSQWGGETQYF. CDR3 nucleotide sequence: TGCGCCAGCAGCCAGTGGGGTGGGGAGACCCAGTACTTC.

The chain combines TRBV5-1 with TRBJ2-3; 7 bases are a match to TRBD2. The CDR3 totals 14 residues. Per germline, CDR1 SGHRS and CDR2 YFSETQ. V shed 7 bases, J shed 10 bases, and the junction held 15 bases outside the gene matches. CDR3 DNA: TGCGCCAGCCGAAGCCAAGGACGGAGCGGGGCGCAGTATTTT. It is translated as CASRSQGRSGAQYF.

This CDR3 reads CASSAPAGSSYEQYF. The DNA for the CDR3 is TGTGCCAGCAGCGCCCCGGCAGGAAGCTCCTACGAGCAGTACTTC. J is TRBJ2-7 and V is TRBV9; D gene unclear. Germline loops: CDR1 SGDLS, CDR2 YYNGEE. V gave up 3 bases and J gave up 0 bases, with 13 bases separating them. The CDR3 is 15 residues long.

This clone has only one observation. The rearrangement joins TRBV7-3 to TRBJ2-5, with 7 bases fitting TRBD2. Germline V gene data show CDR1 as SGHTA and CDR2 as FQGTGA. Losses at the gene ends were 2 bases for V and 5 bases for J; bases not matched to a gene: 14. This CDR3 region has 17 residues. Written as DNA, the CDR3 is TGTGCCAGCAGCTTAGGGCTAGCGGCCTCCGGGGGGGAGACCCAGTACTTC. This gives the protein CASSLGLAASGGETQYF.

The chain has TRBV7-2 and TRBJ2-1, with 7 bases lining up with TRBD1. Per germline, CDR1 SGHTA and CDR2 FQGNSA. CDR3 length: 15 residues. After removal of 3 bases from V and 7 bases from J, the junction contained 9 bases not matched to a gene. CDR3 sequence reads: CASSFRGPRGNEQFF. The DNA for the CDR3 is TGTGCCAGCAGCTTTAGGGGCCCCAGGGGGAATGAGCAGTTCTTC.